The sample holds one count of the clone carrying this TCR beta chain. These data are taken from a study of regulatory and conventional T cells in RAG deficiency. Conventional CD4+ T cells were sorted from blood as CD25-low CD127-high cells. TCRdb's table, derived via immunoSEQ multiplex PCR, lists solely in-frame clones and lacks some. The sample has about 30,000 clones; about 96% are singletons. These records were also assigned to another study, of regulatory T cells. According to that study: The PCR used 52 TRBV and 13 TRBJ primers.

Source material: CD25- CD4+ T cells sorted from blood. This sequence originates from a human donor in good health.

As DNA, the CDR3 is TGTGCCAGCAGTGAATTCCCTGGGAGGGGCACTGAAGCTTTCTTT. Its translation is CASSEFPGRGTEAFF. The rearrangement joins TRBV6-1 to TRBJ1-1, with a weak D call TRBD1 (5 bases). The V end was cut by 2 bases, the J end by 4 bases, with 14 bases between. The length of the CDR3 is 15 residues. Looked up from germline, CDR1 is MNHNS and CDR2 is SASEGT.